One and the same sample provided the 31 T cell receptor beta chains below, sequenced in a study of blood T cell repertoires in COVID-19. Sequencing used immunoSEQ multiplex PCR; TCRdb keeps in-frame clones, though not all of them. The sample has around 200,000 clones; 80% to 90% are singletons. The specimen was peripheral blood. These receptors were obtained from an older woman with COVID-19, enrolled during active disease.

J is TRBJ2-5 and V is TRBV18; D remains ambiguous. Per germline, CDR1 KGHSH and CDR2 LQKENI. Trimming took 4 bases from V and 2 from J, leaving 14 bases between them. The CDR3 totals 15 residues. The DNA for the CDR3 is TGTGCCAGCTCACAAAGAACTTCTAGACAAGAGACCCAGTACTTC. This translates into CASSQRTSRQETQYF. Supplemented by reference TRBV18 and TRBJ2-5, the full variable domain reads NAGVMQNPRHLVRRRGQEARLRCSPMKGHSHVYWYRQLPEEGLKFMVYLQKENIIDESGMPKERFSAEFPKEGPSILRIQQVVRGDSAAYFCASSQRTSRQETQYFGPGTRLLVL.

The chain employs TRBV28 and TRBJ2-7; no definite D call. CDR3 length: 12 amino acids. V was shortened by 5 bases and J by 3 bases, with 8 bases between the two germline ends. Germline V gene lookup returns CDR1 MDHEN and CDR2 SYDVKM. The CDR3 loop is CASSPGLYEQYF. DNA for the CDR3: TGTGCCAGCAGTCCCGGTCTCTACGAGCAGTACTTC.

The chain employs TRBV19 and TRBJ1-1; 7 nucleotides agree with TRBD1. The CDR3 runs to 12 residues. Trimming took 8 bases from V and 4 from J; bases not matched to a gene: 4. CDR1 and CDR2 (germline): LNHDA, SQIVND (reference sequence). The CDR3 DNA is TGTGCCAGTTCCTCAGGGGGCACTGAAGCTTTCTTT. This sequence encodes CASSSGGTEAFF.

The V gene is TRBV7-6, the J gene TRBJ2-7, with TRBD1 identical over 8 bases. There are 18 residues in the CDR3. Germline V lookup: CDR1 SGHVS, CDR2 FNYEAQ. The junction had 16 bases not matched to a gene; V was cut back by 2 bases and J by 4 bases. This chain's CDR3 is CASSLLPGQGASGYEQYF. CDR3 DNA sequence: TGTGCCAGCAGCTTATTGCCGGGGCAGGGGGCGTCCGGGTACGAGCAGTACTTC.

The chain combines TRBV30 with TRBJ2-1, with D maybe TRBD2 (6 bases). Germline lookup yields CDR1 GTSNPN and CDR2 SVGIG (reference sequence). Between the trimmed V and J ends, which lost 2 bases and 4 bases, there was a span of 9 bases. The CDR3 loop spans 13 amino acids. The CDR3 sequence is CAWSKAGYNEQFF. The CDR3 nucleotides read TGTGCCTGGAGTAAAGCGGGTTACAATGAGCAGTTCTTC.

This clone occurred once. CDR3 region: CASSHRGGRSGADTQYF. DNA of the CDR3: TGTGCCAGCAGCCACCGTGGGGGGAGGAGTGGTGCAGATACGCAGTATTTT. The chain uses TRBV14 and TRBJ2-3; possibly TRBD2 for D (6 bases). CDR1 SGHDN and CDR2 FVKESK come from the germline V gene. The CDR3 length is 17 residues. V was shortened by 3 bases and J by 4 bases, with 20 bases between the two germline ends.

The V gene is TRBV3-1 (or the pseudogene TRBV3-2), the J gene TRBJ2-7, with a weak D call TRBD1 (6 bases). The germline gives CDR1 LGHDT, CDR2 YNNKEL (reference sequence). CDR3 length: 15 amino acids. Trimming removed 2 bases from V and 6 bases from J, with 17 bases in between. This chain's CDR3 is CASSQWGMGAREQYF. In DNA form, the CDR3 reads TGTGCCAGCAGCCAATGGGGTATGGGGGCTCGCGAGCAGTACTTC.

CDR3 nucleotide sequence: TGTGCCAGCTCACGGGGACAGGGAAGCTCCTACGAGCAGTACGTC. Amino acid sequence: CASSRGQGSSYEQYV. The chain has TRBV18 and TRBJ2-7, with 9 bases that match TRBD1. V lost 4 bases, J lost 0 bases, and 4 bases stayed unmatched. Germline V CDR1 and CDR2: KGHSH, LQKENI. The CDR3 is 15 amino acids.

CDR3 DNA: TGTGCCACCAGTAAGGCGGGCCGAGCGAACACCGGGGAGCTGTTTTTT. This sequence encodes CATSKAGRANTGELFF. The gene calls are TRBV24-1 and TRBJ2-2, with D maybe TRBD2 (5 bases). Germline CDR1 and CDR2: KGHDR and SFDVKD. The CDR3 spans 16 residues. Trimming took off 6 bases at V and 0 bases at J, with 13 bases between the two ends.

The V call is TRBV7-9, the J call TRBJ2-7; D perhaps matches TRBD2 (7 bases). CDR3 length: 17 amino acids. From germline, CDR1 is SEHNR and CDR2 FQNEAQ (reference sequence). V lost 4 bases, J lost 3 bases, and 22 bases lay in between. CDR3 in DNA: TGTGCCAGCAGCTCCCTCAAAGGGGGGGCCCTTTACTACGAGCAGTACTTC. Amino acids: CASSSLKGGALYYEQYF.

The chain employs TRBV12-3 or TRBV12-4 and TRBJ1-2; D perhaps matches TRBD1 (5 bases). V was cut by 4 bases and J by 4 bases, with 10 bases left in between. This CDR3 comprises 13 residues. CDR3 sequence reads: CASSWRGFYGYTF. The CDR3 DNA reads TGTGCCAGCAGTTGGCGGGGCTTCTATGGCTACACCTTC.

The chain is built from TRBV12-3 or TRBV12-4 and TRBJ2-1; D gene uncertain. The CDR3 length is 13 residues. V was cut by 2 bases and J by 9 bases, with 11 bases left in between. The chain's CDR3 is CASSLTAESEQFF. CDR3 DNA sequence: TGTGCCAGCAGTTTAACAGCAGAGAGTGAGCAGTTCTTC.

The chain employs TRBV3-1 (or the pseudogene TRBV3-2) and TRBJ2-5; the D gene is possibly TRBD1 (6 bases). Per the germline V gene, CDR1 is LGHDT and CDR2 is YNNKEL (reference sequence). The CDR3 is made up of 16 amino acids. The V gene lost 2 bases and the J gene lost 2 bases, with 15 bases spanning the gap. The CDR3: CASSQWLAGTQETQYF. CDR3 coding DNA: TGTGCCAGCAGCCAATGGCTCGCCGGGACACAAGAGACCCAGTACTTC.

CDR3 nucleotides: TGTGCCAGCAGCGTGGGGGGGCAGGACACTGAAGCTTTCTTT. It translates to CASSVGGQDTEAFF. The chain joins TRBV9 to TRBJ1-1, with a possible D match to TRBD1 (6 bases). Germline assignment: CDR1 SGDLS and CDR2 YYNGEE. Trimming removed 2 bases at V and 3 bases at J, with 11 bases between. CDR3 length: 14 residues.

V gene TRBV3-1 (or the pseudogene TRBV3-2) combines with J gene TRBJ2-5, with a weak D call TRBD2 (6 bases). The CDR3 runs to 15 residues. Trimming took 4 bases from V and 3 from J, leaving 15 bases between them. CDR1 LGHDT and CDR2 YNNKEL come from the germline V gene (reference sequence). This CDR3 is CASSLRDWYEETQYF. DNA of the CDR3: TGTGCCAGCAGCCTCCGGGACTGGTATGAAGAGACCCAGTACTTC.

This sequence joins TRBV5-6 and TRBJ2-1; D gene unclear. Trimming shortened V by 4 bases and J by 0 bases, and 17 bases separated the two germline ends. The CDR3 spans 17 residues. The V gene's germline CDR1 is SGHDT and CDR2 YYEEEE. The CDR3 spells CASSPPRSLFSYNEQFF. The CDR3 DNA reads TGTGCCAGCAGCCCCCCTAGATCCCTTTTCTCCTACAATGAGCAGTTCTTC.

This rearrangement joins TRBV10-2 to TRBJ1-1, with D unclear. This CDR3 has 14 residues. Germline CDR1 WSHSY, CDR2 SAAADI. The V gene lost 2 bases and the J gene lost 2 bases, with 9 bases spanning the gap. The CDR3 loop is CASSEMRKNTEAFF. The CDR3 nucleotides are TGCGCCAGCAGTGAGATGCGGAAAAACACTGAAGCTTTCTTT.

The chain's CDR3 is CASRLDRGQGEAFF. The DNA for the CDR3 is TGTGCCAGCAGACTGGACAGGGGGCAGGGTGAAGCTTTCTTT. This chain uses TRBV2 with TRBJ1-1, with 11 positions matching TRBD1. From germline, CDR1 is SNHLY and CDR2 FYNNEI. V lost 6 bases and J lost 7; bases outside the gene matches: 7. This CDR3 contains 14 residues.

The V gene is TRBV5-1, the J gene TRBJ2-7; weak D call: TRBD2 (6 bases). The V gene lost 5 bases and the J gene lost 7 bases, with 13 bases spanning the gap. The CDR3 runs 12 residues. CDR1 and CDR2 (germline): SGHRS, YFSETQ. The CDR3 here is CASSYAGNEQYF. DNA for the CDR3: TGCGCCAGCAGTTACGCGGGGAATGAGCAGTACTTC.

This clone was seen only a few times. The J gene is TRBJ2-5, the V gene TRBV30; 8 positions agree with TRBD2. V shed 3 bases, J shed 8 bases, and the junction held 14 bases outside the gene matches. Germline V gene data show CDR1 as GTSNPN and CDR2 as SVGIG (reference sequence). This CDR3 has 15 amino acids. The CDR3 region has the DNA TGTGCCTGGAGCCGGGGGGGAAGGACGGTAGACACCCAGTACTTC. This gives the protein CAWSRGGRTVDTQYF.

V is TRBV18 and J is TRBJ1-2, with 11 bases identical to TRBD1. The CDR3 is made up of 14 amino acids. The J segment lost 8 bases and the V segment lost 6 bases, leaving 8 bases of the junction unmatched. Germline V gene lookup returns CDR1 KGHSH and CDR2 LQKENI. DNA for the CDR3: TGTGCCAGCTCGCCCGGACAGGGGGCATGGGGCTACACCTTC. This codes for CASSPGQGAWGYTF.

V usage is TRBV2 and J usage is TRBJ1-4; D gene unclear. Germline CDR1 is SNHLY and CDR2 is FYNNEI. There are 15 residues in the CDR3. Deletions cut 8 bases from V and 5 bases from J, with 18 bases between. In DNA, the CDR3 is TGTGCCAGCCAAACCACTGGTCGAAGAAATGAAAAACTGTTTTTT. Protein sequence: CASQTTGRRNEKLFF.

CDR3 in amino acids: CSVGGQGGNTEAFF. CDR3 DNA: TGCAGCGTTGGTGGACAGGGAGGGAACACTGAAGCTTTCTTT. The gene calls are TRBV29-1 and TRBJ1-1; 8 bases fit TRBD1. V trimming: 4 bases; J trimming: 1 base; junction bases outside the gene matches: 5. Germline-derived CDR1 and CDR2 are SQVTM and ANQGSEA. The length of the CDR3 is 14 residues. The whole variable domain, remainder taken from reference TRBV29-1 and TRBJ1-1, is SAVISQKPSRDICQRGTSLTIQCQVDSQVTMMFWYRQQPGQSLTLIATANQGSEATYESGFVIDKFPISRPNLTFSTLTVSNMSPEDSSIYLCSVGGQGGNTEAFFGQGTRLTVV.

The V call is TRBV28, the J call TRBJ1-6; 10 bases line up with TRBD1. From germline, CDR1 is MDHEN and CDR2 SYDVKM. This CDR3 spans 16 amino acids. Trimming took 7 bases from V and 5 from J; bases not matched to a gene: 8. For the CDR3, the DNA is TGTGCCAGCAAGGTGCCGGGACAGGGGAATAATTCACCCCTCCACTTT. It yields the protein CASKVPGQGNNSPLHF.

The chain links TRBV5-1 to TRBJ1-4, with no clear D. V was trimmed by 5 bases and J by 5 bases, leaving 10 bases between them. CDR1 and CDR2 from the germline V gene are SGHRS and YFSETQ. The CDR3 is made up of 13 amino acids. CDR3 sequence reads: CASRTGLNEKLFF. In nucleotides, the CDR3 is TGCGCCAGCAGGACTGGATTAAATGAAAAACTGTTTTTT.

This clone was seen a handful of times. The chain recombines TRBV5-5 with TRBJ1-6; D is perhaps TRBD1 (5 bases). V shed 4 bases and J shed 9 bases, with 20 bases lying between them. Per germline, CDR1 SGHKS and CDR2 YYEKEE (reference sequence). The CDR3 extends over 16 amino acids. CDR3 residues: CASSGTLGNRGSPLHF. As DNA, the CDR3 is TGTGCCAGCAGCGGGACTCTGGGGAATAGAGGTTCACCCCTCCACTTT.

This chain links TRBV19 with TRBJ2-1, with 8 bases aligning to TRBD2. Looked up from germline, CDR1 is LNHDA and CDR2 is SQIVND (reference sequence). The V gene end was trimmed by 3 bases and the J gene end by 5 bases; junction bases not matched to a gene: 6. This CDR3 is 15 amino acids long. The CDR3 sequence: CASSMSGRIHNEQFF. DNA for the CDR3: TGTGCCAGTAGTATGAGCGGGAGAATCCACAATGAGCAGTTCTTC.

The chain's CDR3 is CATVDRITDTQYF. The CDR3, as DNA: TGTGCCACCGTGGACAGAATCACAGATACGCAGTATTTT. This chain uses TRBV10-3 with TRBJ2-3, with TRBD1 as a possible D gene (6 bases). Germline V gives CDR1 ENHRY, CDR2 SYGVKD. Trimming left V 10 bases short and J 2 bases short, with 13 bases between. The CDR3 loop spans 13 amino acids.

This rearrangement joins TRBV28 to TRBJ1-2; 7 nucleotides line up with TRBD1. V dropped 8 bases and J dropped 0; count of bases not matched to a gene: 9. This CDR3 spans 15 amino acids. Germline CDR1 reads MDHEN; CDR2 reads SYDVKM. CDR3 region: CASWARDSPNYGYTF. The CDR3 coding sequence is TGTGCCAGCTGGGCCCGGGACAGCCCTAACTATGGCTACACCTTC.

V is TRBV11-2 and J is TRBJ2-1; 10 nucleotides line up with TRBD2. V shed 0 bases and J 4 bases; nucleotides not matched to a gene: 6. Per germline, CDR1 SGHAT and CDR2 FQNNGV. The CDR3 sequence is 17 residues long. This CDR3 is CASSLDIGTSAYNEQFF. CDR3 nucleotide sequence: TGTGCCAGCAGCTTAGATATTGGGACTAGCGCTTACAATGAGCAGTTCTTC.

V usage is TRBV2 and J usage is TRBJ1-1; 7 bases match TRBD1. This CDR3 comprises 10 residues. Germline V gene lookup returns CDR1 SNHLY and CDR2 FYNNEI. V dropped 6 bases and J dropped 8; count of bases not matched to a gene: 0. This CDR3 is CASRDREAFF. The CDR3 nucleotides are TGTGCCAGCAGGGACAGGGAAGCTTTCTTT.